This record looks at one T cell receptor (beta chain) sequence and its context. The sample is drawn from a study of blood T cell repertoires in COVID-19. This CDR3 has 13 residues. J gave up 6 bases and V 5 bases, and 6 bases lay outside the gene matches. Germline lookup yields CDR1 SGHTA and CDR2 FQGTGA. Original data processing: It was from reference gene primer amplification that nucleated cell counts were estimated. Clones were read by immunoSEQ multiplex PCR, and TCRdb kept only the in-frame ones, dropping some. V and J calls and clone size follow that table, whereas D and trimming were derived from the DNA. The repertoire holds about 190,000 clones, with 90% as singletons.

The sequence was collected from a man aged 45-65 years with acute or convalescent COVID-19. The V call is TRBV7-3, the J call TRBJ1-1, with TRBD1 matching over 7 bases. The sequenced sample consisted of peripheral blood. In nucleotides, the CDR3 is TGTGCCAGCAGCCCAGGGGGGAAGTCTGAAGCTTTCTTT. Translating it yields CASSPGGKSEAFF.